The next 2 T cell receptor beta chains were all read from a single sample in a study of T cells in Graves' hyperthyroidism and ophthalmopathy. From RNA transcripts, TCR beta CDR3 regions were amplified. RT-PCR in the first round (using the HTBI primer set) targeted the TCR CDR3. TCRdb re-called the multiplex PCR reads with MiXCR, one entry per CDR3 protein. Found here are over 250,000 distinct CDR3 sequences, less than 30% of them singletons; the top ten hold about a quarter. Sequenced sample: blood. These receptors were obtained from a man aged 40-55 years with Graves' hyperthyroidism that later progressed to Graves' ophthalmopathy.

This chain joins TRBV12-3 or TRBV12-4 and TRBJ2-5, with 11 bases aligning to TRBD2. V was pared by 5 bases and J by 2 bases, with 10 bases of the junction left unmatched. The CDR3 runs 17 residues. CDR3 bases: TGTGCCAGCAGTGGGGTCGGGACTAGCGGATCTCAAGAGACCCAGTACTTC. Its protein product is CASSGVGTSGSQETQYF.

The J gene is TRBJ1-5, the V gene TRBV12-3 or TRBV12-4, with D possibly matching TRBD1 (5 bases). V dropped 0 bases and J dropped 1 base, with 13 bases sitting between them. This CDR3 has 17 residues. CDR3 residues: CASSLAQGFQSNQPQHF. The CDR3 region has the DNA TGTGCCAGCAGTTTAGCGCAGGGATTTCAGAGCAATCAGCCCCAGCATTTT.